This is a list of T cell receptor beta chains from one sample in a study of cytomegalovirus exposure and HLA in healthy donors. Profiled with immunoSEQ multiplex PCR; TCRdb holds only in-frame clones, not every one. In all, the sample yields about 130,000 clones. The sequencing sample was made of PBMCs. The receptors originated from a woman in her sixties in good health and CMV-seronegative. Each CDR3 is given with its conserved first and last residue. The D gene is left open where the match is weak.

V gene,D gene,J gene,CDR3 DNA,CDR3 protein
TRBV28,TRBD1,TRBJ1-2,TGTGCCAGCAGTTATGGGGACAGGGTCTATGGCTACACCTTC,CASSYGDRVYGYTF
TRBV28,NA,TRBJ2-3,TGTGCCAGCAGTTCAGGCAGCACAGATACGCAGTATTTT,CASSSGSTDTQYF
TRBV5-1,TRBD1,TRBJ2-5,TGCGCCAGCAGCTTGGGAGGGACAGACTCCCAAGAGACCCAGTACTTC,CASSLGGTDSQETQYF
TRBV2,TRBD1,TRBJ1-2,TGTGCCAGCAGTGCTGGGACAGTGTATGGCTACACCTTC,CASSAGTVYGYTF
TRBV2,NA,TRBJ2-2,TGTGCCAGCACCTGGGACACCAGCACCGGGGAGCTGTTTTTT,CASTWDTSTGELFF
TRBV20-1,NA,TRBJ2-1,TGCAGTGCTAGTCTCTACAATGAGCAGTTCTTC,CSASLYNEQFF
TRBV5-6,TRBD2,TRBJ2-7,TGTGCCAGCAGCTTTTGGGGGGGTTCCTACGAGCAGTACTTC,CASSFWGGSYEQYF
TRBV6-1,NA,TRBJ2-7,TGTGCCAGCAGTCCGGGAACGGGGTCCTACGAGCAGTACTTC,CASSPGTGSYEQYF
TRBV6-1,NA,TRBJ1-3,TGTGCCAGCAGGGATACTTCGGGGGGCAACACCATATATTTT,CASRDTSGGNTIYF
TRBV5-1,TRBD1,TRBJ2-7,TGCGCCAGCAGCTGGGACAGGGAAACCTACGAGCAGTACTTC,CASSWDRETYEQYF
TRBV7-9,NA,TRBJ1-2,TGTGCCAGCAGCTTAGTCGAGGGCCCCGCTAACTATGGCTACACCTTC,CASSLVEGPANYGYTF
TRBV10-3,TRBD2,TRBJ2-3,TGTGCCATCGCTAGCGGGGGGGTAGCTTTGGATACGCAGTATTTT,CAIASGGVALDTQYF
TRBV18,NA,TRBJ1-1,TGTGCCAGCTCACTTCAGTCCAGGGACACTGAAGCTTTCTTT,CASSLQSRDTEAFF
TRBV7-8,TRBD1,TRBJ1-1,TGTGCCAGCAGCTCGGGACAGGGAGCCACTGAAGCTTTCTTT,CASSSGQGATEAFF
TRBV6-5,TRBD1,TRBJ1-2,TGTGCCAGCACCCCGGGACAGGGGATCTATGGCTACACCTTC,CASTPGQGIYGYTF
TRBV19,TRBD1,TRBJ1-1,TGTGCCAGTACAACCGGGACAGGCAGGACTGAAGCTTTCTTT,CASTTGTGRTEAFF
TRBV9,TRBD1,TRBJ2-7,TGTGCCAGCAGCGTAGGGGCAGGGCCCCAGGGGGTGGAGCAGTACTTC,CASSVGAGPQGVEQYF
TRBV28,NA,TRBJ1-5,TGTGCCAGCAGTACCCTGGGCGGAGGAAATCAGCCCCAGCATTTT,CASSTLGGGNQPQHF
TRBV10-3,TRBD1,TRBJ1-5,TGTGCCATCAGTGATCGAGTTGGGACAGGGTATCAGCCCCAGCATTTT,CAISDRVGTGYQPQHF
TRBV7-9,TRBD1,TRBJ2-7,TGTGCCAGCAGCCAGATCATAGGGGGGACAGGGGACCCCTACGAGCAGTACTTC,CASSQIIGGTGDPYEQYF
TRBV6-5,TRBD2,TRBJ2-5,TGTGCCAGCAGACCCGGGACTACGGAGACCCAGTACTTC,CASRPGTTETQYF
TRBV5-1,TRBD2,TRBJ2-3,TGCGCCAGCAGCCCCCGAGCGGGGGATACGCAGTATTTT,CASSPRAGDTQYF
TRBV2,TRBD2,TRBJ2-3,TGTGCCAGCAGCGGACTAGCGGTTAGCACAGATACGCAGTATTTT,CASSGLAVSTDTQYF
TRBV29-1,NA,TRBJ2-5,TGCAGCGTTAAGCAACAAGAGACCCAGTACTTC,CSVKQQETQYF
TRBV29-1,NA,TRBJ1-5,TGCAGCGCCACGACAGATTACAATCAGCCCCAGCATTTT,CSATTDYNQPQHF
TRBV4-1,TRBD1,TRBJ1-6,TGCGCCAGCAGCCAAGGAAAGATCGGGACAGGGGCTAATTCACCCCTCCACTTT,CASSQGKIGTGANSPLHF
TRBV6-6,TRBD1,TRBJ1-2,TGTGCCAGCAGCCGACAGGGCCGGGAGGGCTACACCTTC,CASSRQGREGYTF
TRBV19,TRBD1,TRBJ1-5,TGTGCCAGTAAGGACAGGGGAGATCAGCCCCAGCATTTT,CASKDRGDQPQHF
TRBV5-1,NA,TRBJ2-5,TGCGCCAGCAGCTCCCAGGGACAAGAGACCCAGTACTTC,CASSSQGQETQYF
TRBV9,NA,TRBJ1-5,TGTGCCAGCAGCGTAGCTGGGACACTTAATCAGCCCCAGCATTTT,CASSVAGTLNQPQHF
TRBV5-6,TRBD2,TRBJ2-7,TGTGCCAGCAGCACCGACGGGGGGGACTACGAGCAGTACTTC,CASSTDGGDYEQYF
TRBV7-7,NA,TRBJ2-5,TGTGCTAGCAGCCCCCGACAGAGCCAAGAGACCCAGTACTTC,CASSPRQSQETQYF
TRBV7-7,NA,TRBJ2-6,TGTGCTAGCAGCTTAGGGGCCGACCCTGGGGCCAACGTCCTGACTTTC,CASSLGADPGANVLTF
TRBV6-1,TRBD1,TRBJ2-7,TGTGCCAGCAGTGACGTGGGGCAGGGGGTTCGGGAGCAGTACTTC,CASSDVGQGVREQYF
TRBV9,NA,TRBJ1-2,TGTGCCAGCAGCGTACCGGGTAGATATGGCTACACCTTC,CASSVPGRYGYTF
TRBV10-2,NA,TRBJ2-7,TGCGCCAGCAGTGAGTCCTACTACGAGCAGTACTTC,CASSESYYEQYF
TRBV6-1,NA,TRBJ1-5,TGTGCCAGCAAGGGGGACGGAGTTATTCAGCCCCAGCATTTT,CASKGDGVIQPQHF
TRBV5-5,TRBD1,TRBJ2-7,TGTGCCAGCAGCTTGAAAACAGGGGGCCCCTACGAGCAGTACTTC,CASSLKTGGPYEQYF
TRBV9,NA,TRBJ2-3,TGTGCCAGCAGCGTAGTCCCGGGTGGCGGCACAGATACGCAGTATTTT,CASSVVPGGGTDTQYF
TRBV27,TRBD2,TRBJ2-7,TGTGCCAGCAGTATTCCGCCGCGCAGCGGGGGGTCGCCCGAGCAGTACTTC,CASSIPPRSGGSPEQYF
TRBV11-2,NA,TRBJ1-1,TGTGCCAGCAGCCCGACGGCGGTGGACACTGAAGCTTTCTTT,CASSPTAVDTEAFF
TRBV7-2,TRBD1,TRBJ1-2,TGTGCCAGCAGTTACCCCGGACAGGGTAGTTATGGCTACACCTTC,CASSYPGQGSYGYTF
TRBV27,NA,TRBJ1-6,TGTGCCAGCACCTTCCGGAGCAGTAATTCACCCCTCCACTTT,CASTFRSSNSPLHF
TRBV2,TRBD1,TRBJ1-5,TGTGCCAGCAGTGATTCTGGACAGGGGTACAATCAGCCCCAGCATTTT,CASSDSGQGYNQPQHF
TRBV27,TRBD2,TRBJ2-1,TGTGCCAGCGCCCGCAACCTTAGACTAGCCCAATCTTACAATGAGCAGTTCTTC,CASARNLRLAQSYNEQFF
TRBV6-1,TRBD2,TRBJ2-7,TGTGCCAGCAGTCCGATCCGCGGGGGGGACTACGAGCAGTACTTC,CASSPIRGGDYEQYF
TRBV7-9,NA,TRBJ1-1,TGTGCCAGCACGGGCGGGTCGAGAGCTTTCTTT,CASTGGSRAFF
TRBV11-2,TRBD1,TRBJ1-2,TGTGCCAGCAGCTTGGACAGGGGCGGGGGCTACACCTTC,CASSLDRGGGYTF
TRBV6-8,NA,TRBJ2-1,TGTGCCAGCAGCGACTTTTTCGGGAGTGTGATTGAGCAGTTCTTC,CASSDFFGSVIEQFF
TRBV2,TRBD2,TRBJ2-3,TGTGCCAGCAAGGCTAGCGGGCTTTACACAGATACGCAGTATTTT,CASKASGLYTDTQYF
TRBV19,NA,TRBJ1-2,TGTGCCAGTACACAATCCCTCGGGAACTATGGCTACACCTTC,CASTQSLGNYGYTF
TRBV5-1,TRBD2,TRBJ2-3,TGCGCCAGCAGCTTGACCGGGACTAGCCTCACAGATACGCAGTATTTT,CASSLTGTSLTDTQYF
TRBV2,TRBD1,TRBJ2-1,TGTGCCAGCAGTGTTGGGACAGGCGACAATGAGCAGTTCTTC,CASSVGTGDNEQFF
TRBV28,NA,TRBJ2-4,TGTGCCAGCAGCCGAGGGTGGGACAAAAACATTCAGTACTTC,CASSRGWDKNIQYF
TRBV7-4,NA,TRBJ1-4,TGTGCCAGCAGATTAGAGGGAGCAACTAATGAAAAACTGTTTTTT,CASRLEGATNEKLFF
TRBV5-1,NA,TRBJ2-1,TGCGCCAGCAGCGACACAGGGGGCGGAAATGGACTAGCGCAGTTCTTC,CASSDTGGGNGLAQFF
TRBV5-4,TRBD1,TRBJ2-2,TGTGCCAGCCACAGTACAGGGGATTATTCCGGGGAGCTGTTTTTT,CASHSTGDYSGELFF
TRBV7-9,NA,TRBJ2-1,TGTGCCAGCAGCTTAAATAGAATCGGCAATGAGCAGTTCTTC,CASSLNRIGNEQFF
TRBV6-5,NA,TRBJ1-1,TGTGCCAGCAGTTACGGGACACTACTTGAAGCTTTCTTT,CASSYGTLLEAFF
TRBV6-1,TRBD1,TRBJ2-5,TGTGCCACCCGGGACAGCCTTCAAGAGACCCAGTACTTC,CATRDSLQETQYF